The present TCR beta chain was sequenced within a study of blood T cell repertoires in COVID-19. Across the study: PBMCs, B-cell-depleted T cells, or T cells provided the cDNA or gDNA that made up the material.

This clone was seen a single time. Original data processing: Reference gene primer amplification yielded estimated nucleated cell counts. Sequencing was performed with immunoSEQ multiplex PCR; in TCRdb, only in-frame clones are kept and a portion is missing. Clone size and the V and J calls come from that table; the DNA yielded D and trimming. The sample shows roughly 200,000 clones, 82% of them seen only once. The sequence came from a middle-aged man who had recovered from COVID-19. Material for sequencing was PBMCs or T cells enriched from blood (not recorded which).

The chain's CDR3 is CATSDLQESSYNEQFF. CDR3 DNA: TGTGCCACCAGTGATTTGCAGGAAAGCTCCTACAATGAGCAGTTCTTC. V usage is TRBV24-1 and J usage is TRBJ2-1, with D hard to call. The CDR3 totals 16 residues. Germline CDR1 KGHDR, CDR2 SFDVKD. V dropped 0 bases and J dropped 0 bases, with 8 bases sitting between them.